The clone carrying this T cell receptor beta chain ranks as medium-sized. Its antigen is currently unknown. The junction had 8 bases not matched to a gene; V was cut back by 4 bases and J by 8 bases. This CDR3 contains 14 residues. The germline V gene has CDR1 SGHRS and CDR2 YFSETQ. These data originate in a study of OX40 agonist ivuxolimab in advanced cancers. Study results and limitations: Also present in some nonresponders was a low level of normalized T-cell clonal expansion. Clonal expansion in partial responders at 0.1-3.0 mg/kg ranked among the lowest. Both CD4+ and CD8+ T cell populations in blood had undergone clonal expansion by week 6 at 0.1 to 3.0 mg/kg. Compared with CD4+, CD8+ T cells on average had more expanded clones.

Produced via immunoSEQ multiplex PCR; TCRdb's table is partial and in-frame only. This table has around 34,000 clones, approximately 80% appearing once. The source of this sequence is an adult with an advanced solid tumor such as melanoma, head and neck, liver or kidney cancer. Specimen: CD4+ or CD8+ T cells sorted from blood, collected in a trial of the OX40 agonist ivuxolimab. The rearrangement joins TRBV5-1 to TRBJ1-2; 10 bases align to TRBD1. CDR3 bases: TGCGCCAGCAGCGAAGACAGGGGGCTCGGAGGCTACACCTTC. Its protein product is CASSEDRGLGGYTF.